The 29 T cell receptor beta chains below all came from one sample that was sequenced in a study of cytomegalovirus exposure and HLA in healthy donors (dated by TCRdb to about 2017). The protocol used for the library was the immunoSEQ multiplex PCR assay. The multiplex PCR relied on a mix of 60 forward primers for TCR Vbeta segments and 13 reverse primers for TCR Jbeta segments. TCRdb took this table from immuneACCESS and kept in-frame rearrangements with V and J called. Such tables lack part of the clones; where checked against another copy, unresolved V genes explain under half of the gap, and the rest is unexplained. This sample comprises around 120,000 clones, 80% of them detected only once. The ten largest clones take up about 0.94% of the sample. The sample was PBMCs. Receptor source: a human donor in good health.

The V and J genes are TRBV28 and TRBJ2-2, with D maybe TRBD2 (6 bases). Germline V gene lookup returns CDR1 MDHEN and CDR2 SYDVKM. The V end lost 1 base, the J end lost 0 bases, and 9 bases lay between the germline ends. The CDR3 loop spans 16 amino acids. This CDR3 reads CASSLFPSANTGELFF. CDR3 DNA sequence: TGTGCCAGCAGTTTATTTCCTAGCGCGAACACCGGGGAGCTGTTTTTT.

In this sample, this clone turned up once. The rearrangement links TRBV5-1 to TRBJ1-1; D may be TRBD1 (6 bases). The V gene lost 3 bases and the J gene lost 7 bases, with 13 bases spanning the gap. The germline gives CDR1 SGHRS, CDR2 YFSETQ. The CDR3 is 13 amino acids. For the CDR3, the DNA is TGCGCCAGCAGCTCGGACAGCCTCAATGAAGCTTTCTTT. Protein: CASSSDSLNEAFF. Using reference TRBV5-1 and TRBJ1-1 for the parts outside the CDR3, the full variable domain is KAGVTQTPRYLIKTRGQQVTLSCSPISGHRSVSWYQQTPGQGLQFLFEYFSETQRNKGNFPGRFSGRQFSNSRSEMNVSTLELGDSALYLCASSSDSLNEAFFGQGTRLTVV.

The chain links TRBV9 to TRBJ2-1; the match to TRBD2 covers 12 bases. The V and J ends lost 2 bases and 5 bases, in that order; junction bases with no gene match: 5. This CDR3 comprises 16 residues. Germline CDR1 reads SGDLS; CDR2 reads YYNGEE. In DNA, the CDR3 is TGTGCCAGCAGCGTCTTACCTAGCGGGGGGGACAATGAGCAGTTCTTC. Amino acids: CASSVLPSGGDNEQFF.

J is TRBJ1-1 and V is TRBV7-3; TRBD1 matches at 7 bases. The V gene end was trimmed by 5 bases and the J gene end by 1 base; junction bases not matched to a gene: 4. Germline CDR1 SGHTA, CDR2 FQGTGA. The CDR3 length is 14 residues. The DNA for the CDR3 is TGTGCCAGCAGCGAGGGGGCAGCGAACACTGAAGCTTTCTTT. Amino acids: CASSEGAANTEAFF.

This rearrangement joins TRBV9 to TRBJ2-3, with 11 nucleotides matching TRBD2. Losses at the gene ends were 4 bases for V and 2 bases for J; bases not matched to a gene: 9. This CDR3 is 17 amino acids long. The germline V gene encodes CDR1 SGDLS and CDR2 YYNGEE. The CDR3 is CASSLAGGRSLTDTQYF. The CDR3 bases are TGTGCCAGCAGCCTAGCGGGGGGCCGATCGCTCACAGATACGCAGTATTTT.

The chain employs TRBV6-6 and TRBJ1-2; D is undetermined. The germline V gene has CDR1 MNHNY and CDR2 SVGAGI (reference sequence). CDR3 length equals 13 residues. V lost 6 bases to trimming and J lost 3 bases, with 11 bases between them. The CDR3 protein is CASRGGLDYGYTF. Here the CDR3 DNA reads TGTGCCAGCAGGGGAGGACTGGACTATGGCTACACCTTC.

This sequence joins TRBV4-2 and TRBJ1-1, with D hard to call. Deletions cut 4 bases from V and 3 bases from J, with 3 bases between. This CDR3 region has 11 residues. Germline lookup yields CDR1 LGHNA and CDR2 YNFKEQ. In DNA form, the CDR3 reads TGTGCCAGCAGCCCCTACACTGAAGCTTTCTTT. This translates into CASSPYTEAFF.

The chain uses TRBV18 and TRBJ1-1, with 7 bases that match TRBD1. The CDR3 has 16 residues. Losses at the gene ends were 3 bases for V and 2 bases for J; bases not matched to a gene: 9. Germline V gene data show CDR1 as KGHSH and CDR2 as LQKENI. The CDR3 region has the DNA TGTGCCAGCTCACCTCGCACGGGACAGAGTAACACTGAAGCTTTCTTT. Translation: CASSPRTGQSNTEAFF. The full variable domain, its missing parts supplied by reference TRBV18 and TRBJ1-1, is NAGVMQNPRHLVRRRGQEARLRCSPMKGHSHVYWYRQLPEEGLKFMVYLQKENIIDESGMPKERFSAEFPKEGPSILRIQQVVRGDSAAYFCASSPRTGQSNTEAFFGQGTRLTVV.

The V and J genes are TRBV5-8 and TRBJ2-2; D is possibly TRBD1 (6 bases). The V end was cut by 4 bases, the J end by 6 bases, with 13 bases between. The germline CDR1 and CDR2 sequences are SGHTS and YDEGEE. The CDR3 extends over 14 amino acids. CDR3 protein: CASSLQGSPGELFF. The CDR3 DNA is TGTGCCAGCAGCCTCCAGGGGTCGCCCGGGGAGCTGTTTTTT.

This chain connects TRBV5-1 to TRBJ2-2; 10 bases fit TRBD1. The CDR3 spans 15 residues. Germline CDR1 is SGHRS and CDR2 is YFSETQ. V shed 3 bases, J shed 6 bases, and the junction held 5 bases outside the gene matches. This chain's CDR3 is CASSSRDRGPGELFF. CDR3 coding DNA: TGCGCCAGCAGCTCCCGGGACAGGGGCCCCGGGGAGCTGTTTTTT. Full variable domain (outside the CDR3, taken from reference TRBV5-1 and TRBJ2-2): KAGVTQTPRYLIKTRGQQVTLSCSPISGHRSVSWYQQTPGQGLQFLFEYFSETQRNKGNFPGRFSGRQFSNSRSEMNVSTLELGDSALYLCASSSRDRGPGELFFGEGSRLTVL.

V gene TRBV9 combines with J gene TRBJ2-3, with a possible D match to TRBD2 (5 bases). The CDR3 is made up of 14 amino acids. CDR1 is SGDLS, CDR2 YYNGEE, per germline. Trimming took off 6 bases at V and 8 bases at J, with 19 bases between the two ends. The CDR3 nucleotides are TGTGCCAGCACTTCAGACTACCTTGGCGGTACGCAGTATTTT. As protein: CASTSDYLGGTQYF.

CDR3 DNA sequence: TGTGCCAGCAGCTTAGGGGACTTGATTGCGGGTTCACCCCTCCACTTT. Translating gives CASSLGDLIAGSPLHF. This chain links TRBV7-6 with TRBJ1-6; D is possibly TRBD1 (5 bases). Germline-derived CDR1 and CDR2 are SGHVS and FNYEAQ. This CDR3 has 16 amino acids. The ends were cut back, 1 base at V and 9 bases at J, with 16 bases in the middle.

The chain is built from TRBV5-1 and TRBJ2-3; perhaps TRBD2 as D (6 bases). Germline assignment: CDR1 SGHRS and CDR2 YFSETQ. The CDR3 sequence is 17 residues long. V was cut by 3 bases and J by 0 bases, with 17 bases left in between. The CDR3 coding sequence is TGCGCCAGCAGCTGGACCCAACGGGAGACTAGCACAGATACGCAGTATTTT. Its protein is CASSWTQRETSTDTQYF.

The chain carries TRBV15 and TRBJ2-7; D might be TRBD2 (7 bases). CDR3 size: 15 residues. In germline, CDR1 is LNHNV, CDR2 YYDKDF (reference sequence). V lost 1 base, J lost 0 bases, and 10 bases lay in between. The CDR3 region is CATSRVGGDSYEQYF. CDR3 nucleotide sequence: TGTGCCACCAGCAGAGTAGGGGGGGACTCCTACGAGCAGTACTTC.

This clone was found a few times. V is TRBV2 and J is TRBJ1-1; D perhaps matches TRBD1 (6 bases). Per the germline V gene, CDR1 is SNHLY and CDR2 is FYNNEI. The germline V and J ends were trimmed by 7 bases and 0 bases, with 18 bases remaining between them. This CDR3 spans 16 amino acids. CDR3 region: CASMGDSGQLNTEAFF. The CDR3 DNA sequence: TGTGCCAGCATGGGGGATTCAGGACAGCTGAACACTGAAGCTTTCTTT.

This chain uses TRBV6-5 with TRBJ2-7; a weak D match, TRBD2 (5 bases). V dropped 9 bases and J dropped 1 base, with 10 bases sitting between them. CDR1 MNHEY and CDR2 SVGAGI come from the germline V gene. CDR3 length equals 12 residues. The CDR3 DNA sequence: TGTGCCAGTCAGAGGGAGTCCTACGAGCAGTACTTC. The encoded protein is CASQRESYEQYF.

This CDR3 is CASSLPGGLGLETQYF. In DNA form, the CDR3 reads TGTGCCAGCAGCTTACCGGGGGGACTAGGTTTGGAGACCCAGTACTTC. This rearrangement joins TRBV13 to TRBJ2-5; TRBD2 agrees at 8 bases. The V gene end was trimmed by 2 bases and the J gene end by 5 bases; junction bases not matched to a gene: 10. Germline V gene lookup returns CDR1 PRHDT and CDR2 FYEKMQ (reference sequence). The CDR3 is 16 amino acids.

This CDR3 is CASSLEFGTGGFSNQPQHF. CDR3 DNA sequence: TGTGCCAGCAGCTTAGAGTTCGGGACAGGGGGTTTTAGCAATCAGCCCCAGCATTTT. The gene calls are TRBV7-6 and TRBJ1-5, with 11 bases aligning to TRBD1. The CDR3 is made up of 19 amino acids. Germline loops: CDR1 SGHVS, CDR2 FNYEAQ. V was clipped by 1 base and J by 0 bases; unmatched bases: 8.

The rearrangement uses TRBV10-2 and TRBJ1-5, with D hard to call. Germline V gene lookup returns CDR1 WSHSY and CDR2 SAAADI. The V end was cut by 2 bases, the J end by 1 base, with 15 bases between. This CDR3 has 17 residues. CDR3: CASSEPSGFRSNQPQHF. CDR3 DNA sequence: TGCGCCAGCAGTGAGCCGAGCGGCTTTAGGAGCAATCAGCCCCAGCATTTT.

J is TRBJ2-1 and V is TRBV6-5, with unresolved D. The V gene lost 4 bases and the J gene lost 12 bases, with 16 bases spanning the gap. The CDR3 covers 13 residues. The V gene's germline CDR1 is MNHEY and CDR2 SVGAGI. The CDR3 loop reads CASSSRPTGGQFF. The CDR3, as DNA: TGTGCCAGCAGTTCCCGTCCTACCGGTGGGCAGTTCTTC.

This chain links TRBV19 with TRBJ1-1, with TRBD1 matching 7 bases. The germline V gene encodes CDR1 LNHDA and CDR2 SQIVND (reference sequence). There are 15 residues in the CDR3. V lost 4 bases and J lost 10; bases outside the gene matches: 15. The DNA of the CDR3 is TGTGCCAGTAGTACCTCCCGACAGGGCCGAAGATTAGCTTTCTTT. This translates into CASSTSRQGRRLAFF.

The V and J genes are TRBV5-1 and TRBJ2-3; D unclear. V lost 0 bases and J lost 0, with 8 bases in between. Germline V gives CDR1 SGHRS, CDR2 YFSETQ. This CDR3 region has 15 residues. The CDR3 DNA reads TGCGCCAGCAGCTTGGACGGTGCTAGCACAGATACGCAGTATTTT. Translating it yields CASSLDGASTDTQYF. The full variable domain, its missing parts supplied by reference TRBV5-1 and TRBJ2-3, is KAGVTQTPRYLIKTRGQQVTLSCSPISGHRSVSWYQQTPGQGLQFLFEYFSETQRNKGNFPGRFSGRQFSNSRSEMNVSTLELGDSALYLCASSLDGASTDTQYFGPGTRLTVL.

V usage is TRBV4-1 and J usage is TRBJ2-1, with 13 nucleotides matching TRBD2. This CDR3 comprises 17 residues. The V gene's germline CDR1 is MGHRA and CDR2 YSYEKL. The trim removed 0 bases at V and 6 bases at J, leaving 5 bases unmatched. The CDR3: CASSQDRGTSGINEQFF. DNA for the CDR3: TGCGCCAGCAGCCAAGATAGAGGGACTAGCGGGATCAATGAGCAGTTCTTC.

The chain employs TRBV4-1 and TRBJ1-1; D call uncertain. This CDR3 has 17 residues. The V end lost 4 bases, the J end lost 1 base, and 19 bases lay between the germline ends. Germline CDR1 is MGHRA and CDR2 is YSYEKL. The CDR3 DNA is TGCGCCAGCAGCCCGGTGCTGGACTCAGGTCCGAACACTGAAGCTTTCTTT. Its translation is CASSPVLDSGPNTEAFF.

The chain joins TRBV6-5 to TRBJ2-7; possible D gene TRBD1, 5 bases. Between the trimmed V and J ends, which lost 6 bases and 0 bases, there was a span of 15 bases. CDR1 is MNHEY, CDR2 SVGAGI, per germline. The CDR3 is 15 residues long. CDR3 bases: TGTGCCAGCAGCCCACAGGTACGGAGCTCCTACGAGCAGTACTTC. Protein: CASSPQVRSSYEQYF.

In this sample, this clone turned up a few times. The CDR3 sequence is CAISDTGKSGNTIYF. CDR3 coding DNA: TGTGCCATCAGTGATACGGGGAAATCTGGAAACACCATATATTTT. The chain is built from TRBV10-3 and TRBJ1-3; D unresolved. The germline V gene encodes CDR1 ENHRY and CDR2 SYGVKD. This CDR3 spans 15 amino acids. Between the trimmed V and J ends, which lost 3 bases and 1 base, there was a span of 10 bases.

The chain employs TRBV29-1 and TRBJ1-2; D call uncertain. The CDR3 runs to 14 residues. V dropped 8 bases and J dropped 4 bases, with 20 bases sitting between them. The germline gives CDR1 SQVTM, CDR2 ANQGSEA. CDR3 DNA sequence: TGCAGCTTCTCCGGCTCGCATGGGAGCTATGGCTACACCTTC. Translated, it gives CSFSGSHGSYGYTF.

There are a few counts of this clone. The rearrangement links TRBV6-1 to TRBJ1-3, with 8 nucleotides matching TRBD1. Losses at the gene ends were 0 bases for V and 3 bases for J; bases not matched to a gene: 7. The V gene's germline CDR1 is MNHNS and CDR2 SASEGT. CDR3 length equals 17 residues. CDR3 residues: CASSEALPGQGGNTIYF. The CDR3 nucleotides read TGTGCCAGCAGTGAAGCGCTTCCAGGACAGGGTGGAAACACCATATATTTT.

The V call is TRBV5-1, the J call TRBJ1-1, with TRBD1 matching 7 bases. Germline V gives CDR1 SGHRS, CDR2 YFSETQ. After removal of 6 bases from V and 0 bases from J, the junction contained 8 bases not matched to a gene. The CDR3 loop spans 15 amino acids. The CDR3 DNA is TGCGCCAGCAAAAAGGGGACAGCCTTGAACACTGAAGCTTTCTTT. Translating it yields CASKKGTALNTEAFF.